The 30 T cell receptor beta chains reported below all come from one sample, sequenced in a study of T cell changes during pregnancy in multiple sclerosis. Generated by immunoSEQ multiplex PCR, the TCRdb table keeps only in-frame clones and is missing some. The sample records approximately 48,000 clones, 75% to 95% being singletons. The specimen comprised CD8+ T cells from peripheral blood mononuclear cells, sampled after pregnancy. The origin of the receptors is a female donor with multiple sclerosis, enrolled in a pregnancy study.

The chain couples TRBV4-3 to TRBJ2-1; 8 nucleotides line up with TRBD1. Germline V lookup: CDR1 LGHNA, CDR2 YSLEER. Trimming at V came to 5 bases and at J to 4 bases, leaving 10 bases not matched to a gene. The CDR3 totals 16 residues. The CDR3 bases are TGCGCCAGCAGCGCGCTCGGTCGGACAGGGTACAATGAGCAGTTCTTC. Translated: CASSALGRTGYNEQFF.

The rearrangement uses TRBV2 and TRBJ1-1, with a tentative D call TRBD1 (5 bases). The germline CDR1 and CDR2 sequences are SNHLY and FYNNEI. This CDR3 is built from 14 residues. The ends were cut back, 3 bases at V and 3 bases at J, with 11 bases in the middle. DNA of the CDR3: TGTGCCAGCAGTGAGAAGGGGCTGGACACTGAAGCTTTCTTT. Amino acids: CASSEKGLDTEAFF.

The chain recombines TRBV27 with TRBJ1-2; 7 nucleotides align to TRBD1. The trim removed 3 bases at V and 4 bases at J, leaving 20 bases unmatched. The CDR3 spans 19 residues. Per germline, CDR1 MNHEY and CDR2 SMNVEV (reference sequence). CDR3: CASSFPWDSLHASTYGYTF. As DNA, the CDR3 is TGTGCCAGCAGTTTCCCCTGGGACAGCCTACACGCGAGCACCTATGGCTACACCTTC.

In nucleotides, the CDR3 is TGTGCCAGTAGTATCGGGGACAGACCTGCTAACTATGGCTACACCTTC. This translates into CASSIGDRPANYGYTF. The chain combines TRBV19 with TRBJ1-2; 7 nucleotides match TRBD1. Germline V gives CDR1 LNHDA, CDR2 SQIVND (reference sequence). The V segment lost 3 bases and the J segment 0 bases; nucleotides outside the gene matches: 7. The CDR3 is made up of 16 amino acids.

The chain couples TRBV4-1 to TRBJ1-2, with D perhaps matching TRBD1 (5 bases). V lost 0 bases and J 8 bases, leaving 19 bases between the germline ends. CDR1 and CDR2 from the germline V gene are MGHRA and YSYEKL. The CDR3 has 16 amino acids. The DNA of the CDR3 is TGCGCCAGCAGCCAAGACCGATGGGGCCAGGCGCGGGGCTACACCTTC. Translated, it gives CASSQDRWGQARGYTF.

The CDR3 DNA reads as TGTGCCAGCAGCTTGCTACAGACCACAGATACGCAGTATTTT. It yields the protein CASSLLQTTDTQYF. The chain is built from TRBV5-5 and TRBJ2-3; D not resolved. V shed 1 base and J shed 2 bases, with 8 bases lying between them. Germline CDR1 and CDR2: SGHKS and YYEKEE (reference sequence). CDR3 length equals 14 residues.

This sequence joins TRBV6-6 and TRBJ2-7; 7 positions match TRBD1. Germline values: CDR1 MNHNY, CDR2 SVGAGI (reference sequence). Germline trimming cut 8 bases from V and 7 bases from J; bases unmatched to any gene: 8. The CDR3 contains 12 residues. CDR3 sequence (DNA): TGTGCCAGCTACCAGGGGGTGGGGGAGCAGTACTTC. Protein sequence: CASYQGVGEQYF.

The chain carries TRBV19 and TRBJ2-7; D ambiguous. Germline CDR1 LNHDA, CDR2 SQIVND (reference sequence). Trimming stripped 3 bases from V and 4 bases from J, with 13 bases between. This CDR3 has 14 amino acids. CDR3 region: CASSIVSASYEQYF. CDR3 bases: TGTGCCAGTAGTATTGTCAGTGCCTCGTACGAGCAGTACTTC. Drawing the rest from reference TRBV19 and TRBJ2-7, the complete variable domain is DGGITQSPKYLFRKEGQNVTLSCEQNLNHDAMYWYRQDPGQGLRLIYYSQIVNDFQKGDIAEGYSVSREKKESFPLTVTSAQKNPTAFYLCASSIVSASYEQYFGPGTRLTVT.

V and J are TRBV27 and TRBJ1-4; 9 nucleotides align to TRBD1. The germline V gene encodes CDR1 MNHEY and CDR2 SMNVEV (reference sequence). The CDR3 length is 15 residues. Trimming cost V 6 bases and J 7 bases; bases outside gene matches: 9. CDR3: CASRPTTGGREKLFF. The DNA of the CDR3 is TGTGCCAGCAGACCCACGACAGGGGGGCGTGAAAAACTGTTTTTT.

The CDR3 spells CAVWGGAYEQYF. As DNA, the CDR3 is TGTGCCGTTTGGGGGGGAGCCTACGAGCAGTACTTC. The chain uses TRBV27 and TRBJ2-7; 7 bases match TRBD2. Per the germline V gene, CDR1 is MNHEY and CDR2 is SMNVEV (reference sequence). The J segment lost 2 bases and the V segment lost 11 bases, leaving 6 bases of the junction unmatched. This CDR3 is built from 12 residues.

The chain carries TRBV29-1 and TRBJ2-1; 8 nucleotides line up with TRBD2. Germline-derived CDR1 and CDR2 are SQVTM and ANQGSEA. J gave up 7 bases and V 7 bases, and 15 bases lay outside the gene matches. This CDR3 comprises 15 residues. Here the CDR3 reads CSAETSEVMLNEQFF. CDR3 coding DNA: TGCAGCGCAGAGACTAGCGAGGTTATGTTGAATGAGCAGTTCTTC.

This clone was seen once. V usage is TRBV9 and J usage is TRBJ2-5; D may be TRBD1 (5 bases). V gave up 0 bases and J gave up 2 bases, with 14 bases separating them. Germline V CDR1 and CDR2: SGDLS, YYNGEE. The CDR3 is 16 residues long. CDR3 DNA sequence: TGTGCCAGCAGCGTAGGTGCAGGGTACCTTCAAGAGACCCAGTACTTC. Translated: CASSVGAGYLQETQYF.

The CDR3 DNA is TGTGCCAGTGTCGGGGGGTTGGGAATAGAAATCCCCCAGCATTTT. It yields the protein CASVGGLGIEIPQHF. The chain joins TRBV19 to TRBJ1-5, with D maybe TRBD1 (5 bases). The V end lost 8 bases, the J end lost 10 bases, and 24 bases lay between the germline ends. Per germline, CDR1 LNHDA and CDR2 SQIVND (reference sequence). This CDR3 spans 15 amino acids.

The V and J genes are TRBV6-5 and TRBJ2-1; D gene unclear. This CDR3 has 14 amino acids. Germline CDR1 MNHEY, CDR2 SVGAGI. V lost 7 bases and J 4 bases, leaving 14 bases between the germline ends. As DNA, the CDR3 is TGTGCCAGCACCCTCGGGTCGCAATACAATGAGCAGTTCTTC. Amino acid sequence: CASTLGSQYNEQFF.

The rearrangement joins TRBV9 to TRBJ2-1, with 9 bases identical to TRBD2. The V and J ends lost 4 bases and 8 bases, in that order; junction bases with no gene match: 10. Germline assignment: CDR1 SGDLS and CDR2 YYNGEE. The CDR3 loop spans 15 amino acids. CDR3 nucleotides: TGTGCCAGCAGCATAGCGGGAGCTCTAATCTATGAGCAGTTCTTC. Amino acids: CASSIAGALIYEQFF.

The rearrangement joins TRBV5-1 to TRBJ2-3; D not certain. CDR3 size: 15 residues. Germline CDR1 and CDR2: SGHRS and YFSETQ. Between the trimmed V and J ends, which lost 0 bases and 0 bases, there was a span of 8 bases. The CDR3 coding sequence is TGCGCCAGCAGCTTGGAGTTGGCTAGCACAGATACGCAGTATTTT. Translation: CASSLELASTDTQYF.

The chain uses TRBV6-5 and TRBJ1-1, with TRBD1 identical over 7 bases. Germline CDR1 is MNHEY and CDR2 is SVGAGI. Trimming at V came to 2 bases and at J to 1 base, leaving 4 bases not matched to a gene. This CDR3 comprises 15 residues. CDR3: CASSYTAGGNTEAFF. The CDR3 DNA reads TGTGCCAGCAGTTACACGGCAGGGGGGAACACTGAAGCTTTCTTT.

The chain combines TRBV9 with TRBJ2-3, with D perhaps matching TRBD2 (7 bases). This CDR3 has 15 amino acids. Germline assignment: CDR1 SGDLS and CDR2 YYNGEE. The V end was cut by 2 bases, the J end by 2 bases, with 12 bases between. CDR3 in amino acids: CASSVWGGNTDTQYF. CDR3 in DNA: TGTGCCAGCAGCGTCTGGGGGGGCAACACAGATACGCAGTATTTT.

V is TRBV6-5 and J is TRBJ2-2, with unresolved D. The V gene lost 6 bases and the J gene lost 6 bases, with 8 bases spanning the gap. The CDR3 runs 12 residues. CDR1 MNHEY and CDR2 SVGAGI come from the germline V gene. CDR3 protein: CASSFPAGELFF. The CDR3 bases are TGTGCCAGCAGCTTCCCGGCCGGGGAGCTGTTTTTT.

The chain links TRBV19 to TRBJ2-2; 8 nucleotides align to TRBD2. Germline CDR1 reads LNHDA; CDR2 reads SQIVND (reference sequence). The ends lost 6 bases at V and 7 bases at J; junction bases unmatched: 10. The CDR3 spans 15 residues. The CDR3, as DNA: TGTGCCAGTAGGCCAGCGGGGGATTGGGGCGGGGAGCTGTTTTTT. Translated, it gives CASRPAGDWGGELFF.

The chain couples TRBV5-4 to TRBJ2-5; D unclear. Germline CDR1 reads SGHNT; CDR2 reads YYREEE (reference sequence). Trimming removed 2 bases from V and 2 bases from J, with 10 bases in between. The CDR3 contains 14 residues. CDR3 in amino acids: CASSFMAEQETQYF. Here the CDR3 DNA reads TGTGCCAGCAGCTTCATGGCGGAGCAAGAGACCCAGTACTTC.

The chain recombines TRBV6-5 with TRBJ2-7, with 8 nucleotides matching TRBD2. CDR1 and CDR2 from the germline V gene are MNHEY and SVGAGI. J gave up 4 bases and V 6 bases, and 8 bases lay outside the gene matches. The CDR3 is 14 residues long. CDR3 sequence (DNA): TGTGCCAGCAGCCCTGCGGGACTAGGGTACGAGCAGTACTTC. Encoded protein: CASSPAGLGYEQYF.

Here the CDR3 reads CASSLVNRGKTNYGYTF. As DNA, the CDR3 is TGCGCCAGCAGCTTGGTCAACAGGGGGAAAACTAACTATGGCTACACCTTC. The chain uses TRBV5-1 and TRBJ1-2; 8 bases are a match to TRBD1. Germline-derived CDR1 and CDR2 are SGHRS and YFSETQ. The CDR3 is 17 amino acids. With V trimmed by 0 bases and J by 0 bases, 7 bases remained unmatched.

The V and J genes are TRBV5-1 and TRBJ1-2; D is perhaps TRBD1 (6 bases). V shed 2 bases and J shed 3 bases, with 14 bases lying between them. The CDR3 has 15 amino acids. The V gene's germline CDR1 is SGHRS and CDR2 YFSETQ. The CDR3 spells CASSLNSQGHYGYTF. The DNA for the CDR3 is TGCGCCAGCAGCTTAAATTCACAGGGACACTATGGCTACACCTTC.

The rearrangement joins TRBV2 to TRBJ1-1, with TRBD1 matching 11 bases. Trimming cost V 6 bases and J 5 bases; bases outside gene matches: 11. Germline values: CDR1 SNHLY, CDR2 FYNNEI. CDR3 length: 16 amino acids. The CDR3 spells CASRDGTGGRGTEAFF. DNA of the CDR3: TGTGCCAGCAGGGACGGGACAGGGGGTAGGGGAACTGAAGCTTTCTTT.

In this sample, this clone turned up a few times. This chain links TRBV5-6 with TRBJ1-1; the D gene is possibly TRBD1 (5 bases). The germline CDR1 and CDR2 sequences are SGHDT and YYEEEE. This CDR3 has 14 amino acids. Trimming stripped 0 bases from V and 3 bases from J, with 9 bases between. CDR3 coding DNA: TGTGCCAGCAGCTTGGGGGGCTTCTACACTGAAGCTTTCTTT. It encodes CASSLGGFYTEAFF.

This rearrangement joins TRBV10-3 to TRBJ2-3; possible D gene TRBD1, 5 bases. Trimming removed 4 bases at V and 1 base at J, with 21 bases between. Germline CDR1 ENHRY, CDR2 SYGVKD. This CDR3 contains 18 residues. The CDR3 DNA reads as TGTGCCATCAGTGGCCCCCTCTTCAGCCAGGGCGGCACAGATACGCAGTATTTT. Translating it yields CAISGPLFSQGGTDTQYF.

This sequence joins TRBV30 and TRBJ2-1; D is undetermined. V lost 2 bases, J lost 0 bases, and 5 bases lay in between. Germline V lookup: CDR1 GTSNPN, CDR2 SVGIG (reference sequence). This CDR3 is 13 amino acids long. CDR3 nucleotides: TGTGCCTGGAGTTGGAGCTCCTACAATGAGCAGTTCTTC. Translated: CAWSWSSYNEQFF. The full variable domain, rest sourced from reference TRBV30 and TRBJ2-1, is SQTIHQWPATLVQPVGSPLSLECTVEGTSNPNLYWYRQAAGRGLQLLFYSVGIGQISSEVPQNLSASRPQDRQFILSSKKLLLSDSGFYLCAWSWSSYNEQFFGPGTRLTVL.

This chain links TRBV6-5 with TRBJ1-2; 7 bases fit TRBD1. CDR3 size: 14 residues. Trimming at V came to 4 bases and at J to 3 bases, leaving 5 bases not matched to a gene. Germline values: CDR1 MNHEY, CDR2 SVGAGI. In nucleotides, the CDR3 is TGTGCCAGCAGTTGGGAAGGGGGCCACTATGGCTACACCTTC. It translates to CASSWEGGHYGYTF.

This clone appeared once. The rearrangement links TRBV29-1 to TRBJ1-4; 12 bases are shared with TRBD1. V trimming: 5 bases; J trimming: 6 bases; junction bases outside the gene matches: 10. The germline gives CDR1 SQVTM, CDR2 ANQGSEA. The CDR3 has 16 amino acids. The CDR3 region is CSVLGDRGRLYEKLFF. DNA for the CDR3: TGCAGCGTTCTGGGGGACAGGGGGCGGCTTTATGAAAAACTGTTTTTT. The full variable domain, rest sourced from reference TRBV29-1 and TRBJ1-4, is SAVISQKPSRDICQRGTSLTIQCQVDSQVTMMFWYRQQPGQSLTLIATANQGSEATYESGFVIDKFPISRPNLTFSTLTVSNMSPEDSSIYLCSVLGDRGRLYEKLFFGSGTQLSVL.